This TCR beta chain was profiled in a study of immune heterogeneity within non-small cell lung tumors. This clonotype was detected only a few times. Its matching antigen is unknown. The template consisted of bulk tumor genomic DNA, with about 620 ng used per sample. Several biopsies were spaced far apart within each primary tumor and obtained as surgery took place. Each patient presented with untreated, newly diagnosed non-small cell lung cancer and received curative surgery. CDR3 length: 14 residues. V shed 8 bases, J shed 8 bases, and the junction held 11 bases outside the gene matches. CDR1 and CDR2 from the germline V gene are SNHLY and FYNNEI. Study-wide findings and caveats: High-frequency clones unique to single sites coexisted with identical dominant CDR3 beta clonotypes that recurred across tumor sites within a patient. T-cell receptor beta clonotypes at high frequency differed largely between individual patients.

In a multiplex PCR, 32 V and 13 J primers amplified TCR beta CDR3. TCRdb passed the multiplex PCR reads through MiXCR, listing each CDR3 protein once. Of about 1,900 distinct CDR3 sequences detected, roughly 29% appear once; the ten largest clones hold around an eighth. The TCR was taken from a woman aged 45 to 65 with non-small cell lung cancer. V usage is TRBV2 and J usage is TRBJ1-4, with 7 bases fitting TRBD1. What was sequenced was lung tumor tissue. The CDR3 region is CASLTQGSSEKLFF. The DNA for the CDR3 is TGTGCCAGCCTGACACAGGGGAGTTCGGAAAAACTGTTTTTT.